Following are 13 T cell receptor beta chains from one sample sequenced in a study of CD8+ T cells in alopecia areata. The treatment here: oral pan-JAK inhibitor, 5-10 mg twice daily. Extracted RNA was reverse transcribed, and the resulting cDNA served as sequencing template. The repertoire was sequenced with immunoSEQ multiplex PCR; TCRdb's copy has only in-frame clones and lacks some. The sample has some 180,000 clones, around 49% seen once. The input for sequencing was CD8+ T cells sorted from blood, taken between weeks 51 and 52, from a patient treated with tofacitinib. The receptors here all came from a human donor with alopecia areata.

This clone showed up just once. The rearrangement joins TRBV9 to TRBJ2-7; D is uncertain. V lost 0 bases, J lost 0 bases, and 10 bases lay in between. Germline V gene data show CDR1 as SGDLS and CDR2 as YYNGEE. This CDR3 contains 15 residues. CDR3 bases: TGTGCCAGCAGCGTAGCATTTGGCAGCTCCTACGAGCAGTACTTC. Its translation is CASSVAFGSSYEQYF.

On this clone itself: The same CDR3 is also encoded by other DNA sequences in this sample. This rearrangement joins TRBV20-1 to TRBJ2-1; D is uncertain. Trimming cost V 6 bases and J 4 bases, with 4 bases left between them. The CDR3 is 10 amino acids. Germline CDR1 and CDR2: DFQATT and SNEGSKA (reference sequence). The DNA for the CDR3 is TGCAGTGCCCTATACAATGAGCAGTTCTTC. As protein: CSALYNEQFF.

This clone appeared a few times. The genes are TRBV9 and TRBJ2-7; TRBD1 matches 8 bases. Germline loops: CDR1 SGDLS, CDR2 YYNGEE. This CDR3 comprises 15 residues. Trimming removed 4 bases from V and 0 bases from J; junction bases left unmatched: 6. The CDR3 DNA follows: TGTGCCAGCAGCCCCCGGGACAGGTTCTCCTACGAGCAGTACTTC. This gives the protein CASSPRDRFSYEQYF.

This rearrangement joins TRBV7-9 to TRBJ2-1, with D possibly called TRBD1 or TRBD2 (5 bases each). V dropped 4 bases and J dropped 8 bases, with 12 bases sitting between them. Germline V lookup: CDR1 SEHNR, CDR2 FQNEAQ (reference sequence). The CDR3 extends over 13 amino acids. The CDR3 protein is CASSSGTLYEQFF. For the CDR3, the DNA is TGTGCCAGCAGCTCCGGGACCCTGTATGAGCAGTTCTTC.

This clone occurred a few times. CDR3 residues: CASALQPGTQYF. DNA of the CDR3: TGTGCCAGCGCCCTACAGCCGGGGACCCAGTACTTC. This chain links TRBV7-9 with TRBJ2-5; no clear D gene. The CDR3 extends over 12 amino acids. Trimming took 8 bases from V and 7 from J, leaving 14 bases between them. From germline, CDR1 is SEHNR and CDR2 FQNEAQ (reference sequence).

This clone appeared a single time. The rearrangement joins TRBV4-1 to TRBJ2-5; 8 nucleotides line up with TRBD1. The junction had 3 bases not matched to a gene; V was cut back by 3 bases and J by 3 bases. The CDR3 runs to 14 residues. Germline assignment: CDR1 MGHRA and CDR2 YSYEKL. The CDR3 nucleotides read TGCGCCAGCAGCCAGAGGACAGGGAAAGAGACCCAGTACTTC. It codes for CASSQRTGKETQYF.

This clone was observed a handful of times. V and J are TRBV6-1 and TRBJ1-1; 11 bases match TRBD1. The CDR3 covers 16 residues. Losses at the gene ends were 0 bases for V and 4 bases for J; bases not matched to a gene: 4. Germline values: CDR1 MNHNS, CDR2 SASEGT. The CDR3 reads CASSEAKGTGGTEAFF. CDR3 DNA sequence: TGTGCCAGCAGTGAAGCCAAGGGGACAGGGGGCACTGAAGCTTTCTTT.

This clone was detected only a few times. The chain links TRBV4-3 to TRBJ2-3, with 8 bases identical to TRBD2. The CDR3 extends over 16 amino acids. Germline CDR1 reads LGHNA; CDR2 reads YSLEER. With V trimmed by 1 base and J by 2 bases, 5 bases remained unmatched. CDR3 protein: CASSQGVAGPTDTQYF. The CDR3 bases are TGCGCCAGCAGCCAAGGGGTAGCGGGGCCCACAGATACGCAGTATTTT.

This clone has just one count. The rearrangement joins TRBV27 to TRBJ2-7; D might be TRBD1 or TRBD2, each matching 5 bases. The germline V gene encodes CDR1 MNHEY and CDR2 SMNVEV (reference sequence). This CDR3 has 13 amino acids. The V end was cut by 8 bases, the J end by 2 bases, with 13 bases between. CDR3 protein: CASWGILPYEQYF. For the CDR3, the DNA is TGTGCCAGCTGGGGGATCCTTCCCTACGAGCAGTACTTC.

The CDR3 sequence is CAISAELRSWNSPLHF. In DNA, the CDR3 is TGTGCCATCAGTGCCGAACTGAGGTCGTGGAATTCACCCCTCCACTTT. V usage is TRBV10-3 and J usage is TRBJ1-6, with no clear D. CDR1 ENHRY and CDR2 SYGVKD come from the germline V gene. CDR3 length: 16 amino acids. Deletions cut 4 bases from V and 7 bases from J, with 17 bases between.

This chain links TRBV27 with TRBJ1-5; no reliable D call. The CDR3 contains 13 residues. V was shortened by 5 bases and J by 6 bases, with 11 bases between the two germline ends. Per the germline V gene, CDR1 is MNHEY and CDR2 is SMNVEV (reference sequence). CDR3 sequence: CASSPLGIQPQHF. CDR3 nucleotide sequence: TGTGCCAGCAGTCCCTTGGGCATTCAGCCCCAGCATTTT.

The chain joins TRBV4-1 to TRBJ2-7, with 8 bases that match TRBD1. The CDR3 has 15 residues. Germline V gene data show CDR1 as MGHRA and CDR2 as YSYEKL. V gave up 0 bases and J gave up 6 bases; unmatched junction bases: 7. CDR3 sequence: CASSQELAGGREQYF. The CDR3 DNA reads as TGCGCCAGCAGCCAAGAGTTAGCAGGGGGCCGCGAGCAGTACTTC.

Regarding this clone: The same CDR3 arises from other DNA sequences in this sample as well. The rearrangement links TRBV6-5 to TRBJ1-2; D unresolved. The length of the CDR3 is 11 residues. Trimming stripped 7 bases from V and 6 bases from J, with 9 bases between. Germline lookup yields CDR1 MNHEY and CDR2 SVGAGI. CDR3 amino acids: CASTTGDGYTF. The CDR3 DNA reads TGTGCCAGCACCACGGGAGATGGCTACACCTTC.